This TCR beta chain was recovered during a study of T cells in localized non-small cell lung cancer. The data were produced by immunoSEQ multiplex PCR, yet TCRdb's version contains in-frame clones alone and is incomplete. Of over 25,000 clones in the sample, 92% were seen once. Germline V gene sequence: CDR1 MNHNS, CDR2 SASEGT. The CDR3 extends over 14 amino acids. V dropped 4 bases and J dropped 7 bases, with 17 bases sitting between them. Study observations and caveats: Compared with tumor, uninvolved adjacent lung displayed greater T cell clonality, ranking highest overall. Adjacent lung tissue had a median approximately 57 of the top 100 clones found in the tumor. The study linked higher blood T cell density to longer overall survival.

A word on this clone: What it recognizes is unknown.

The starting material was peripheral blood, obtained before any cancer treatment. The source is a female donor at least 60 years old with stage I lung adenocarcinoma. The rearrangement links TRBV6-1 to TRBJ2-7; the D gene is possibly TRBD2 (6 bases). The CDR3 spells CASSGAGRPREQYF. The CDR3 DNA reads TGTGCCAGCAGTGGGGCGGGACGCCCTCGGGAGCAGTACTTC.